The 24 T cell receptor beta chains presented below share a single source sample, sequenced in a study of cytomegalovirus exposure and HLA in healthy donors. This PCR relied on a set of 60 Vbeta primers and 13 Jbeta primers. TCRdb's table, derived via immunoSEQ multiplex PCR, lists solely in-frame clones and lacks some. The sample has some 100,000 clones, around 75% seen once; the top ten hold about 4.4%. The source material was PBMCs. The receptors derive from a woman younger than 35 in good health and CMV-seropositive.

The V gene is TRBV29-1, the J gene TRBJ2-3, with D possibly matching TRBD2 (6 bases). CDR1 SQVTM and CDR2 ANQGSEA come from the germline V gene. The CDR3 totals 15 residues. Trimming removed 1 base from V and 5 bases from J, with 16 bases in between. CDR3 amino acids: CSVEGGREQVDTQYF. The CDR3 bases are TGCAGCGTTGAAGGGGGTCGGGAGCAAGTAGATACGCAGTATTTT.

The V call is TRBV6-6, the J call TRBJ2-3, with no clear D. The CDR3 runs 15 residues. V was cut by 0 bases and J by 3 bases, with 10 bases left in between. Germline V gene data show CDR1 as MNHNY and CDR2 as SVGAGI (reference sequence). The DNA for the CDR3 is TGTGCCAGCAGTTACTCGACCGTGGAGACAGATACGCAGTATTTT. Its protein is CASSYSTVETDTQYF.

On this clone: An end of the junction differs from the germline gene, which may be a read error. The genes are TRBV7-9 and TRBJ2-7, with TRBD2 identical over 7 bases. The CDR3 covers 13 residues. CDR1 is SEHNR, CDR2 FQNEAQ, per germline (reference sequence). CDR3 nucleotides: TGTTCCAGCAGCCCCGGGGGGTACTACGAGCAGTACTTC. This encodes CSSSPGGYYEQYF.

In nucleotides, the CDR3 is TGTGCCATCGGACAGGGTCACGGCACAGATACGCAGTATTTT. It translates to CAIGQGHGTDTQYF. This rearrangement joins TRBV10-3 to TRBJ2-3; 8 bases align to TRBD1. In germline, CDR1 is ENHRY, CDR2 SYGVKD. The CDR3 runs to 14 residues. Germline trimming cut 8 bases from V and 1 base from J; bases unmatched to any gene: 5.

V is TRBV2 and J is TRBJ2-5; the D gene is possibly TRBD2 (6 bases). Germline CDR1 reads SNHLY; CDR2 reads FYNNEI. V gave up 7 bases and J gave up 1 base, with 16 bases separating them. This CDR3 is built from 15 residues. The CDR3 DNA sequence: TGTGCCAGCACCTTCACGGGGGTGGGCCAAGAGACCCAGTACTTC. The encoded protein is CASTFTGVGQETQYF.

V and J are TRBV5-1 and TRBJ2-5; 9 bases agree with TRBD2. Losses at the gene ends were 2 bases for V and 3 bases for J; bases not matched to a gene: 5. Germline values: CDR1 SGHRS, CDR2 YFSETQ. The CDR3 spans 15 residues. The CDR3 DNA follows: TGCGCCAGCAGCTTAAACCGACTAGCGGAAGAGACCCAGTACTTC. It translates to CASSLNRLAEETQYF.

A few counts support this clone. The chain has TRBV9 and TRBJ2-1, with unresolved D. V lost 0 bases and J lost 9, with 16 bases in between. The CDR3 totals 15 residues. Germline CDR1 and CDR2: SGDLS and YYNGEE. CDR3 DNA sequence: TGTGCCAGCAGCGTAGGAACACTTACTGCGGCTGAGCAGTTCTTC. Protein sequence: CASSVGTLTAAEQFF.

The CDR3 bases are TGTGCCAGCAGCTTGGGGGCTAGCGGGAGTCCGGGTGAGCAGTTCTTC. It translates to CASSLGASGSPGEQFF. V is TRBV5-4 and J is TRBJ2-1, with 10 bases identical to TRBD2. CDR3 size: 16 residues. Germline V lookup: CDR1 SGHNT, CDR2 YYREEE (reference sequence). V was clipped by 0 bases and J by 9 bases; unmatched bases: 9. Full variable domain (missing parts from reference TRBV5-4 and TRBJ2-1): ETGVTQSPTHLIKTRGQQVTLRCSSQSGHNTVSWYQQALGQGPQFIFQYYREEENGRGNFPPRFSGLQFPNYSSELNVNALELDDSALYLCASSLGASGSPGEQFFGPGTRLTVL.

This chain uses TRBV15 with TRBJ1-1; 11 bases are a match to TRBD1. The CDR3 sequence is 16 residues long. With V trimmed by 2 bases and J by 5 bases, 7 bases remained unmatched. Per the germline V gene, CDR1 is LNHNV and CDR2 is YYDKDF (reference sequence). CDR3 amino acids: CATSRLRTGGLTEAFF. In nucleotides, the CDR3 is TGTGCCACCAGCAGATTACGGACAGGGGGCCTGACTGAAGCTTTCTTT. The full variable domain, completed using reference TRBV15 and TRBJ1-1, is DAMVIQNPRYQVTQFGKPVTLSCSQTLNHNVMYWYQQKSSQAPKLLFHYYDKDFNNEADTPDNFQSRRPNTSFCFLDIRSPGLGDTAMYLCATSRLRTGGLTEAFFGQGTRLTVV.

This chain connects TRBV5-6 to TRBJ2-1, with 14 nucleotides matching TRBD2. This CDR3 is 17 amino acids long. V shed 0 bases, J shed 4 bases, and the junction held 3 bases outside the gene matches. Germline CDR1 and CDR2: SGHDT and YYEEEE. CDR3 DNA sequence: TGTGCCAGCAGCTTGGCGGGACTAGCGGGAGATTACAATGAGCAGTTCTTC. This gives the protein CASSLAGLAGDYNEQFF.

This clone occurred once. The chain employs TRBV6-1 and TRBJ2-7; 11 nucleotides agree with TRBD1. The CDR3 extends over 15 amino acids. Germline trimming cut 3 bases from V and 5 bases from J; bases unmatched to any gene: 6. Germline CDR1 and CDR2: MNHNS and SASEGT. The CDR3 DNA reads TGTGCCAGCAGTGACACGGGACAGGGGGTCGACGAGCAGTACTTC. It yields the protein CASSDTGQGVDEQYF.

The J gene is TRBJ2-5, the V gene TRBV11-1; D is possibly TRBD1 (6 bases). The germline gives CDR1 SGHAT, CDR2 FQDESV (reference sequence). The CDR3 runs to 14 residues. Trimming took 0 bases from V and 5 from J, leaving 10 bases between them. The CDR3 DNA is TGTGCCAGCAGCTTAGCCAGGGGCGGCGAGACCCAGTACTTC. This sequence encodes CASSLARGGETQYF.

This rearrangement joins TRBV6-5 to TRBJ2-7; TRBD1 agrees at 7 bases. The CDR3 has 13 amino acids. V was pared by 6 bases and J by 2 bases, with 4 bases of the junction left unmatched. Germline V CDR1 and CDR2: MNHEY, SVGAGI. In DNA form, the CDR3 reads TGTGCCAGCAGCCCGGGACAGCCCTACGAGCAGTACTTC. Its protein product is CASSPGQPYEQYF.

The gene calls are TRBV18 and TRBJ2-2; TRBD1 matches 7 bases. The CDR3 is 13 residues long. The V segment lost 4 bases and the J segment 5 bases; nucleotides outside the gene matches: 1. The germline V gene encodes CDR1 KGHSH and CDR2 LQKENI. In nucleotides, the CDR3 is TGTGCCAGCTCACTACAGGGGACCGGGGAGCTGTTTTTT. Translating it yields CASSLQGTGELFF.

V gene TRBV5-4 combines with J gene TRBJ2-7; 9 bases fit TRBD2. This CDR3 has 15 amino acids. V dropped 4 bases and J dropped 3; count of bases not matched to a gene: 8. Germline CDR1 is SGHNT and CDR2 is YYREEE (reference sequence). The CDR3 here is CASSAGLASNYEQYF. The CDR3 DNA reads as TGTGCCAGCAGCGCCGGACTAGCGAGCAACTACGAGCAGTACTTC.

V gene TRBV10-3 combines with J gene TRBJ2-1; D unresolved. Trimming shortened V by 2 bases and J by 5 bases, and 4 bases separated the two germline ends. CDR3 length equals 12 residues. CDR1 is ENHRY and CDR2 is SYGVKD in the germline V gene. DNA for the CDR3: TGTGCCATCAGTGAGCACAACAATGAGCAGTTCTTC. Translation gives CAISEHNNEQFF.

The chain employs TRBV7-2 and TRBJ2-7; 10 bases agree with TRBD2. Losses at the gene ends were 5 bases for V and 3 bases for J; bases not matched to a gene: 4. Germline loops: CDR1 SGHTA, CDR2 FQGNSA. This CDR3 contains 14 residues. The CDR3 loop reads CASSNGLADYEQYF. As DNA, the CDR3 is TGTGCCAGCAGCAACGGACTAGCGGACTACGAGCAGTACTTC.

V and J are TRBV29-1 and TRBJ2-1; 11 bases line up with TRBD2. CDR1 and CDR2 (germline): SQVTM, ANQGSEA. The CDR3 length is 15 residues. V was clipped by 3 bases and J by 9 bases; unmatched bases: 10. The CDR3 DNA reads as TGCAGCGTTGAGTTCTCTACTAGCGGGAGCGGTGAGCAGTTCTTC. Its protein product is CSVEFSTSGSGEQFF.

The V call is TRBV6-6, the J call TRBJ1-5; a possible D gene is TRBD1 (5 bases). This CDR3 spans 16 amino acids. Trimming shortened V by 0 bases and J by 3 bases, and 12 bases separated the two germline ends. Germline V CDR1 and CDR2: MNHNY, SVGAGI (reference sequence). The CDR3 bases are TGTGCCAGCAGTTACTCGAAGACAGAGTACAATCAGCCCCAGCATTTT. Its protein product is CASSYSKTEYNQPQHF.

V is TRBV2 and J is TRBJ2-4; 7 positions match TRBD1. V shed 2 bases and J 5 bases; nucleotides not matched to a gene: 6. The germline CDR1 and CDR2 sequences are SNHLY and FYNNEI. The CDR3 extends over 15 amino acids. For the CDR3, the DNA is TGTGCCAGCAGTGAAACCCGACAGGGACAAAACATTCAGTACTTC. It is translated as CASSETRQGQNIQYF.

Written as DNA, the CDR3 is TGCGCCAGCAGTGGACTAGCAAACACCGGGGAGCTGTTTTTT. Amino acid sequence: CASSGLANTGELFF. The chain joins TRBV5-1 to TRBJ2-2, with TRBD2 matching 8 bases. CDR1 SGHRS and CDR2 YFSETQ come from the germline V gene. This CDR3 has 14 residues. J lost 2 bases, V lost 5 bases, and 2 bases had no gene match.

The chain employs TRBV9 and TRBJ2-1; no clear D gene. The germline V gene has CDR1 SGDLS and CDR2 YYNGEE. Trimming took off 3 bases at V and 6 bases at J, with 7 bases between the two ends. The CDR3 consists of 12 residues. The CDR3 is CASSAWANEQFF. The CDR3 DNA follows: TGTGCCAGCAGCGCCTGGGCCAATGAGCAGTTCTTC.

The CDR3 sequence is CASNTQRAPYEQYF. CDR3 bases: TGCGCCAGCAATACGCAGCGGGCGCCCTACGAGCAGTACTTC. The chain employs TRBV10-2 and TRBJ2-7, with D perhaps TRBD2 (6 bases). V was trimmed by 7 bases and J by 2 bases, leaving 15 bases between them. Germline V CDR1 and CDR2: WSHSY, SAAADI. This CDR3 region has 14 residues.

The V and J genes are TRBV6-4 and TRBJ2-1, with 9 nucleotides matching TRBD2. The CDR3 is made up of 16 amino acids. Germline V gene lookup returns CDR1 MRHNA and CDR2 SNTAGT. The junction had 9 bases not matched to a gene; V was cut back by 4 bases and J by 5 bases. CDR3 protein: CASSVLAGAIHNEQFF. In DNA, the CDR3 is TGTGCCAGCAGTGTTTTAGCGGGAGCGATCCACAATGAGCAGTTCTTC.